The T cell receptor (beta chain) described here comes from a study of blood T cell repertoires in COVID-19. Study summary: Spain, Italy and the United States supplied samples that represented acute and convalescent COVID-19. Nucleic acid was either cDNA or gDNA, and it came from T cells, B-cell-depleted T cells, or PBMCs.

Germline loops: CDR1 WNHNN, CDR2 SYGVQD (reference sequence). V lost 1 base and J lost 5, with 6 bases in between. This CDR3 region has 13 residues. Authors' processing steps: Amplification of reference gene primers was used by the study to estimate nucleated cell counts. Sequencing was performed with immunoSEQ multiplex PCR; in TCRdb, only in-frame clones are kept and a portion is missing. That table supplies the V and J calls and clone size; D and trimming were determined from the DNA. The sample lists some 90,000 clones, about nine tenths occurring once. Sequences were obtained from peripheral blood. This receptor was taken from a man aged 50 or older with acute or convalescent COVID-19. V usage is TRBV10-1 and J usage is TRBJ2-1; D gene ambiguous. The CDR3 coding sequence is TGCGCCAGCAGTGAGTTCCCTGACAATGAGCAGTTCTTC. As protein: CASSEFPDNEQFF.